These 21 T cell receptor beta chains were all obtained from the same sample, sequenced in a study of cytomegalovirus exposure and HLA in healthy donors (TCRdb year 2017). Library preparation employed the immunoSEQ multiplex PCR assay. For the multiplex PCR, a mixture combining 60 forward primers for TCR Vbeta segments and 13 reverse primers for TCR Jbeta segments was used. TCRdb took over this immuneACCESS table, retaining in-frame rearrangements with V and J assigned. Such tables are incomplete; in checked studies, under half of the missing clones stem from an unresolved V gene, and the remainder is unexplained. Present in this sample are around 150,000 clones, almost 80% of which were seen just once. In total, the top ten clones hold around an eighth of the sample. The sequenced material came from PBMCs. The receptors derive from a middle-aged man in good health and CMV-seropositive.

This clone was recorded once. The CDR3 DNA follows: TGTGCCAGCAGGGACAGAGGGGACTACTACAATGAGCAGTTCTTC. It specifies CASRDRGDYYNEQFF. The chain is built from TRBV2 and TRBJ2-1; possibly TRBD2 for D (7 bases). CDR3 size: 15 residues. The V end lost 6 bases, the J end lost 3 bases, and 15 bases lay between the germline ends. Germline CDR1 and CDR2: SNHLY and FYNNEI.

This chain connects TRBV2 to TRBJ2-7, with D perhaps matching TRBD1 (6 bases). The V end was cut by 3 bases, the J end by 12 bases, with 21 bases between. CDR1 SNHLY and CDR2 FYNNEI come from the germline V gene. This CDR3 spans 14 amino acids. The CDR3: CASSEVVNRDSSYF. CDR3 bases: TGTGCCAGCAGTGAGGTGGTAAACAGGGATTCGTCGTACTTC.

The chain is built from TRBV19 and TRBJ1-2; D call uncertain. Per germline, CDR1 LNHDA and CDR2 SQIVND (reference sequence). This CDR3 region has 13 residues. V was trimmed by 3 bases and J by 5 bases, leaving 10 bases between them. The CDR3 loop reads CASSIPGRYGYTF. The DNA of the CDR3 is TGTGCCAGTAGTATCCCCGGGAGGTATGGCTACACCTTC.

J is TRBJ2-7 and V is TRBV5-1; TRBD1 aligns across 11 bases. Trimming took 4 bases from V and 4 from J; bases not matched to a gene: 7. The CDR3 totals 15 residues. Germline V lookup: CDR1 SGHRS, CDR2 YFSETQ. Here the CDR3 reads CASSPKRDRGYEQYF. CDR3 nucleotide sequence: TGCGCCAGCAGCCCCAAGCGGGACAGGGGGTACGAGCAGTACTTC.

The chain carries TRBV27 and TRBJ2-1; 8 bases line up with TRBD2. This CDR3 has 16 amino acids. CDR1 and CDR2 from the germline V gene are MNHEY and SMNVEV (reference sequence). The J segment lost 3 bases and the V segment lost 6 bases, leaving 10 bases of the junction unmatched. The CDR3 nucleotides read TGTGCCAGCAGAACCATAACTAGCGGAAGCTACAATGAGCAGTTCTTC. This encodes CASRTITSGSYNEQFF.

The chain links TRBV5-6 to TRBJ1-1, with D hard to call. From germline, CDR1 is SGHDT and CDR2 YYEEEE. The ends were cut back, 6 bases at V and 11 bases at J, with 23 bases in the middle. The CDR3 is 14 amino acids. DNA of the CDR3: TGTGCCAGCACCCTTGCGGTTCGGGATCTACGGGCTTTCTTT. Amino acids: CASTLAVRDLRAFF.

The genes are TRBV5-6 and TRBJ2-5; a weak D match, TRBD1 (5 bases). The CDR3 loop spans 13 amino acids. Trimming stripped 0 bases from V and 4 bases from J, with 7 bases between. Per germline, CDR1 SGHDT and CDR2 YYEEEE. This CDR3 is CASSLDRRETQYF. The DNA for the CDR3 is TGTGCCAGCAGCTTGGACAGGAGAGAGACCCAGTACTTC.

The gene calls are TRBV5-8 and TRBJ1-3, with a possible D match to TRBD1 (6 bases). V lost 3 bases and J 0 bases, leaving 13 bases between the germline ends. Germline CDR1 is SGHTS and CDR2 is YDEGEE. The CDR3 spans 16 residues. The DNA of the CDR3 is TGTGCCAGCAGCTCGGACAGCTTGCACTCTGGAAACACCATATATTTT. Residues: CASSSDSLHSGNTIYF.

This clone was recorded once. This chain links TRBV27 with TRBJ2-3, with 8 bases matching TRBD1. Trimming cost V 7 bases and J 7 bases; bases outside gene matches: 16. Germline V CDR1 and CDR2: MNHEY, SMNVEV (reference sequence). The CDR3 contains 16 residues. The CDR3 here is CASTPYRGAESNTQYF. The CDR3 DNA sequence: TGTGCCAGCACTCCTTACAGGGGGGCCGAGTCAAATACGCAGTATTTT.

This chain uses TRBV10-3 with TRBJ2-7, with D tentatively TRBD1 (6 bases). The CDR3 is 13 amino acids. V lost 6 bases and J lost 2, with 11 bases in between. Germline lookup yields CDR1 ENHRY and CDR2 SYGVKD. The CDR3 here is CAIRRTDAYEQYV. The CDR3 DNA is TGTGCCATCAGACGGACAGACGCCTACGAGCAGTACGTC.

The chain recombines TRBV28 with TRBJ1-2; unclear D gene. Deletions cut 3 bases from V and 8 bases from J, with 13 bases between. CDR1 is MDHEN, CDR2 SYDVKM, per germline. The length of the CDR3 is 13 residues. CDR3 coding DNA: TGTGCCAGCAGTTTCCGCTCTCTCCGGGGCTACACCTTC. It specifies CASSFRSLRGYTF.

CDR3 sequence reads: CASSSGGTGANVLTF. The CDR3 coding sequence is TGTGCCAGTAGTAGCGGGGGGACTGGGGCCAACGTCCTGACTTTC. This chain joins TRBV19 and TRBJ2-6, with 8 bases matching TRBD2. Germline assignment: CDR1 LNHDA and CDR2 SQIVND (reference sequence). V lost 4 bases to trimming and J lost 2 bases; unmatched junction nucleotides: 1. The CDR3 runs to 15 residues.

The sample holds one count of this clone. The chain has TRBV19 and TRBJ2-1; a possible D gene is TRBD2 (5 bases). Trimming stripped 0 bases from V and 6 bases from J, with 12 bases between. CDR3 length: 15 amino acids. CDR1 is LNHDA, CDR2 SQIVND, per germline (reference sequence). The CDR3 DNA reads TGTGCCAGTAGTATAGACAGATTTGGAGGCAATGAGCAGTTCTTC. Translation gives CASSIDRFGGNEQFF.

The chain is built from TRBV2 and TRBJ1-2; D remains ambiguous. The CDR3 has 15 amino acids. Per the germline V gene, CDR1 is SNHLY and CDR2 is FYNNEI. Between the trimmed V and J ends, which lost 2 bases and 8 bases, there was a span of 18 bases. DNA for the CDR3: TGTGCCAGCAGTGAATTAAATTCGCGATCCAGGGGCTACACCTTC. This encodes CASSELNSRSRGYTF.

V usage is TRBV13 and J usage is TRBJ2-5; 7 bases are shared with TRBD2. Looked up from germline, CDR1 is PRHDT and CDR2 is FYEKMQ (reference sequence). This CDR3 has 12 residues. The ends lost 5 bases at V and 5 bases at J; junction bases unmatched: 2. In DNA, the CDR3 is TGTGCCAGCAGCACCGGGGGGGAGACCCAGTACTTC. Translating it yields CASSTGGETQYF. Combining the CDR3 with reference TRBV13 and TRBJ2-5 gives the whole variable domain AAGVIQSPRHLIKEKRETATLKCYPIPRHDTVYWYQQGPGQDPQFLISFYEKMQSDKGSIPDRFSAQQFSDYHSELNMSSLELGDSALYFCASSTGGETQYFGPGTRLLVL.

CDR3 sequence reads: CASSPPGEGNYGYTF. For the CDR3, the DNA is TGTGCCAGCAGTCCCCCAGGGGAAGGGAACTATGGCTACACCTTC. V usage is TRBV28 and J usage is TRBJ1-2; weak D call: TRBD1 (6 bases). The germline CDR1 and CDR2 sequences are MDHEN and SYDVKM. The CDR3 loop spans 15 amino acids. Deletions cut 5 bases from V and 2 bases from J, with 15 bases between.

This clone was picked up a small number of times. At one boundary the junction diverges from the germline segment, which might be a read error. The V gene is TRBV7-9, the J gene TRBJ2-5; D uncertain. Per the germline V gene, CDR1 is SEHNR and CDR2 is FQNEAQ (reference sequence). The CDR3 is made up of 12 amino acids. DNA for the CDR3: TGTTCCAGCAGCTTAGTAGAAGAGACCCAGTACTTC. It translates to CSSSLVEETQYF.

V and J are TRBV29-1 and TRBJ1-1; the D gene is possibly TRBD1 (5 bases). In germline, CDR1 is SQVTM, CDR2 ANQGSEA. This CDR3 comprises 11 residues. V was shortened by 7 bases and J by 1 base, with 7 bases between the two germline ends. CDR3 nucleotides: TGCAGCGGGACAAAGAACACTGAAGCTTTCTTT. This translates into CSGTKNTEAFF.

This clone was recorded a few times. The CDR3 is CASSTTGTGVEQYF. CDR3 in DNA: TGTGCCAGCAGCACTACCGGGACAGGGGTCGAGCAGTACTTC. This chain uses TRBV7-2 with TRBJ2-7; 10 bases fit TRBD1. Germline lookup yields CDR1 SGHTA and CDR2 FQGNSA. The CDR3 covers 14 residues. V lost 5 bases and J lost 6; bases outside the gene matches: 7.

The chain is built from TRBV5-6 and TRBJ1-1, with 8 bases lining up with TRBD1. The V gene end was trimmed by 2 bases and the J gene end by 5 bases; junction bases not matched to a gene: 11. CDR1 and CDR2 (germline): SGHDT, YYEEEE. The CDR3 contains 16 residues. CDR3 nucleotides: TGTGCCAGCAGCTTTGGCCCCCGGACAGGGAGAACTGAAGCTTTCTTT. It is translated as CASSFGPRTGRTEAFF. The complete variable domain, with remaining parts taken from reference TRBV5-6 and TRBJ1-1, reads DAGVTQSPTHLIKTRGQQVTLRCSPKSGHDTVSWYQQALGQGPQFIFQYYEEEERQRGNFPDRFSGHQFPNYSSELNVNALLLGDSALYLCASSFGPRTGRTEAFFGQGTRLTVV.

The chain's CDR3 is CASSQTHAGGPTYEQYF. In DNA form, the CDR3 reads TGCGCCAGCAGCCAAACGCACGCAGGGGGCCCAACCTACGAGCAGTACTTC. The chain links TRBV4-3 to TRBJ2-7; 8 nucleotides line up with TRBD1. V shed 2 bases, J shed 2 bases, and the junction held 11 bases outside the gene matches. The germline V gene encodes CDR1 LGHNA and CDR2 YSLEER. This CDR3 is built from 17 residues.